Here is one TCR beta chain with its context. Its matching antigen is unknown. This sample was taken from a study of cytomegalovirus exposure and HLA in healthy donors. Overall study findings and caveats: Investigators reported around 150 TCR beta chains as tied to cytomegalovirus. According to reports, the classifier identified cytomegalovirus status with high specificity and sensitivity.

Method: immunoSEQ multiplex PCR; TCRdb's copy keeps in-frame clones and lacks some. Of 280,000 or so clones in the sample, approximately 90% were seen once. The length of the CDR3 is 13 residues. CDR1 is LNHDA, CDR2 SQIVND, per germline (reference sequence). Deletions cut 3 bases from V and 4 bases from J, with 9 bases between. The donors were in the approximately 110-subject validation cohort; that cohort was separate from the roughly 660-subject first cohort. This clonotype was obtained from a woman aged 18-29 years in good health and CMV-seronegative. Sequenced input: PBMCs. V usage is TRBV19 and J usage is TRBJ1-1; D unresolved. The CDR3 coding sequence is TGTGCCAGTAGTATTAGCCGGGGCACTGAAGCTTTCTTT. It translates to CASSISRGTEAFF.